This TCR beta chain was obtained from a study of circulating and synovial CD4+ cells in juvenile arthritis. Study outcomes and limitations: These blood cells shared more CDR3 sequences with synovium than bulk blood. Bulk blood CD4 repertoires were more diverse than these.

Patients with active juvenile idiopathic arthritis donated these samples. Of note for this clone: Its antigen is as yet unknown.

Sequencing used immunoSEQ multiplex PCR; TCRdb keeps in-frame clones, though not all of them. This table has around 32,000 clones, roughly 96% appearing once. CDR3 length equals 13 residues. The germline CDR1 and CDR2 sequences are SGHRS and YFSETQ. V was pared by 0 bases and J by 6 bases, with 3 bases of the junction left unmatched. Sample: CD4+ T cells from blood. This chain connects TRBV5-1 to TRBJ2-7; 7 bases are shared with TRBD1. The source of this sequence is a human donor with juvenile idiopathic arthritis. The CDR3: CASSLGDRAEQYF. The CDR3 bases are TGCGCCAGCAGCTTGGGCGACAGGGCCGAGCAGTACTTC.